Listed below are T cell receptor beta chains from one sample, sequenced in a study of cytomegalovirus exposure and HLA in healthy donors. Clones were sequenced by immunoSEQ multiplex PCR, and TCRdb holds only the in-frame ones, with some missing. This table holds 45,000 to 65,000 clones, more than 70% found once. Source material: PBMCs. The receptors shown here come from a woman aged 18-29 years in good health and CMV-seropositive. The conserved cysteine and the conserved F or W are not part of the CDR3 here. Size is omitted from some rows. Given values are once, few, many or a class for expanded clones.

>TRBV4-3|TRBJ2-7|NA
ASSQDWAAYEQY
>TRBV5-5|TRBJ2-7|NA
ASRGQGRSYEQY
>TRBV6-5|TRBJ1-2|once
ASSQPGQGIDGYT
>TRBV6-5|TRBJ2-7|NA
ASRRDGSYEQY
>TRBV15|TRBJ2-2|NA
ATSRDYGGNTGELF
>TRBV5-1|TRBJ1-2|NA
ASSLGDRGPGYT
>TRBV6-6|TRBJ1-3|NA
ASRGQAYSGNTIY
>TRBV13|TRBJ2-3|NA
ASTRSGGSDTQY
>TRBV5-1|TRBJ2-3|NA
ASSLGLAGGRGSTDTQY
>TRBV4-3|TRBJ1-1|NA
ASSQEAGGTEAF
>TRBV7-9|TRBJ2-5|NA
ASSNLETQY
>TRBV7-2|TRBJ2-7|NA
ASTPTTPPLEQY
>TRBV2|TRBJ2-5|NA
ASLRWRASQETQY
>TRBV5-6|TRBJ2-3|NA
ASSLARVGTQY
>TRBV7-9|TRBJ1-6|NA
ASSGAEGGVSSYNSPLH
>TRBV15|TRBJ2-7|NA
ATSRDRGNYEQY
>TRBV9|TRBJ1-1|NA
ASSVSLGAGDTEAF
>TRBV6-6|TRBJ2-1|NA
ASSFTSGGNNEQF
>TRBV7-3|TRBJ1-1|NA
ASSRGQATEAF
>TRBV6-1|TRBJ2-5|NA
ATLTGGRVTQY
>TRBV7-6|TRBJ1-4|NA
ASSLDRNEKLF
>TRBV30|TRBJ2-7|NA
AWSPKSRTYEQY
>TRBV5-7|TRBJ1-5|many
ASSPCQPQH
>TRBV21-1|TRBJ2-2|NA
ASSKEGPGGLPGELF
>TRBV29-1|TRBJ1-3|NA
SVESEDSSGNTIY
>TRBV7-9|TRBJ2-7|NA
ASSGTIPYEQY
>TRBV28|TRBJ1-2|NA
ASSLGTGLYGYT
>TRBV18|TRBJ2-2|once
ASSPAGRLGELF
>TRBV5-4|TRBJ2-7|few
ASQDSRQYEQY
>TRBV5-1|TRBJ1-2|NA
ASSPLAGDYGYT
>TRBV7-3|TRBJ2-7|NA
ASSLGQGSHEQY
>TRBV27|TRBJ2-7|NA
ASSFKAGGYEQY
>TRBV5-4|TRBJ2-7|NA
ASGFQPGTRVAYEQY
>TRBV2|TRBJ1-3|NA
ARKQSGNTIY
>TRBV2|TRBJ2-2|NA
ASSALTVSNTGELF
>TRBV19|TRBJ2-2|NA
ASSINRQGALIDKTGELF
>TRBV7-2|TRBJ2-2|NA
ASSPPRGAGTGELF
>TRBV7-9|TRBJ2-2|once
ASSYQEGTGELF
>TRBV7-9|TRBJ1-4|NA
ASSRGDRGPTNEKLF
>TRBV7-9|TRBJ2-3|few
ASSGDREADTQY
>TRBV19|TRBJ2-7|NA
ASSIGGQPYEQY
>TRBV6-1|TRBJ1-6|NA
ASSGQGGDSPLH
>TRBV18|TRBJ1-5|NA
ASSPGQNQPQH
>TRBV5-1|TRBJ1-4|NA
ASSLEGQANEKLF
>TRBV4-1|TRBJ1-2|once
ASSQRPPGRHGYT
>TRBV29-1|TRBJ1-5|NA
SVVVGTGNQPQH
>TRBV7-7|TRBJ2-7|NA
ASSQGQGPYEQY
>TRBV6-1|TRBJ2-7|NA
ASSNPGQASYEQY
>TRBV21-1|TRBJ2-7|NA
ASSKGTGGLREQY
>TRBV29-1|TRBJ2-3|NA
SVLFYAGQGVPDTQY
>TRBV4-3|TRBJ2-1|NA
ASSPKLAGGSSYNEQF
>TRBV15|TRBJ1-2|NA
ATSRVGTDGGYT
>TRBV5-6|TRBJ1-2|NA
ASSLERGAPNYGYT
>TRBV30|TRBJ2-5|NA
AWIEIGAVKTQY
>TRBV18|TRBJ1-1|NA
ASSPQVYNTEAF
>TRBV6-1|TRBJ1-6|NA
ASRDRGNSPLH